This record looks at one T cell receptor (beta chain) sequence and its context. The target antigen is unknown. The sample belongs to a study of T cell repertoires in cytomegalovirus infection. Looking at the study overall: Epitope selection comprised recently identified HLA-C-restricted CMV epitopes and well-studied HLA-B-restricted CMV epitopes. Public TCR beta signatures indicated both CMV infection and matching HLA type. Findings and limits, study-wide: The ex vivo response was dominated by HLA-C-restricted CMV-specific TCR beta clonotypes.

TCRdb independently ran MiXCR on the reads; one entry per CDR3 protein. The profile shows a few hundred thousand distinct CDR3 sequences, roughly 36% of them singletons. The source of this sequence is a human donor in good health (CMV status not recorded). Some clones in this sample may be carry-over from other donors' samples. Specimen: cultured PBMCs, collected from culture after CMV antigen stimulation.

CDR3 sequence: CASSRRQFSGANVLTF. The CDR3 nucleotides are TGTGCCAGCAGTCGCCGACAGTTCTCTGGGGCCAACGTCCTGACTTTC. This rearrangement joins TRBV27 to TRBJ2-6; a weak D match, TRBD1 (5 bases). The V end lost 5 bases, the J end lost 0 bases, and 11 bases lay between the germline ends. The CDR3 has 16 residues. Germline CDR1 reads MNHEY; CDR2 reads SMNVEV (reference sequence).